This entry lists 29 T cell receptor beta chains sequenced from one sample in a study of cytomegalovirus exposure and HLA in healthy donors. PCR was performed using 60 Vbeta and 13 Jbeta primers. This table comes from immunoSEQ multiplex PCR, and its TCRdb copy is limited to in-frame clones, with some not included. The sample yields about 150,000 clones, roughly 9.6% seen once. Material: PBMCs. The receptors originated from a woman aged 40 to 50 in good health and CMV-seropositive.

This clone was recorded a few times. The rearrangement uses TRBV6-5 and TRBJ1-6; 7 bases align to TRBD1. V trimming: 9 bases; J trimming: 8 bases; junction bases outside the gene matches: 13. Germline V gene data show CDR1 as MNHEY and CDR2 as SVGAGI. CDR3 length: 15 residues. As DNA, the CDR3 is TGTGCCAGTCAAATGATACAGGGGATTTATTCACCCCTCCACTTT. This encodes CASQMIQGIYSPLHF.

The table lists this clone with a few counts. J is TRBJ1-2 and V is TRBV5-1; 8 positions agree with TRBD1. With 3 bases clipped from V and 2 bases from J, the junction kept 6 bases outside the gene matches. The CDR3 covers 15 residues. Germline CDR1 SGHRS, CDR2 YFSETQ. CDR3 coding DNA: TGCGCCAGCAGCTCGGACAGGGCATTCAACTATGGCTACACCTTC. This translates into CASSSDRAFNYGYTF.

This clone showed up just a few times. The chain carries TRBV2 and TRBJ1-1; D not certain. Germline V CDR1 and CDR2: SNHLY, FYNNEI. V shed 7 bases and J shed 1 base, with 10 bases lying between them. The CDR3 sequence is 13 residues long. The CDR3 spells CASTLRGNTEAFF. The CDR3 DNA reads TGTGCCAGCACCCTACGGGGGAACACTGAAGCTTTCTTT.

This clone appeared a few times. This chain uses TRBV2 with TRBJ1-5, with 11 bases identical to TRBD1. The V and J ends lost 6 bases and 6 bases, in that order; junction bases with no gene match: 7. This CDR3 region has 15 residues. CDR1 is SNHLY and CDR2 is FYNNEI in the germline V gene. The CDR3 sequence: CASRDGTGGFQPQHF. The CDR3 bases are TGTGCCAGCAGGGACGGGACAGGGGGATTTCAGCCCCAGCATTTT.

This clone was seen only a few times. The chain couples TRBV5-1 to TRBJ1-4; perhaps TRBD1 as D (5 bases). Germline CDR1 reads SGHRS; CDR2 reads YFSETQ. The CDR3 consists of 14 residues. The V gene lost 4 bases and the J gene lost 6 bases, with 13 bases spanning the gap. The CDR3 coding sequence is TGCGCCAGCAGCCCGGAGGGGCGCGATGAAAAACTGTTTTTT. Its protein is CASSPEGRDEKLFF.

The chain employs TRBV19 and TRBJ1-1; perhaps TRBD1 as D (5 bases). Germline V gene lookup returns CDR1 LNHDA and CDR2 SQIVND (reference sequence). This CDR3 has 15 amino acids. The V and J ends lost 1 base and 5 bases respectively, with 14 bases between them. The CDR3 loop reads CASSIVGGGGTEAFF. CDR3 in DNA: TGTGCCAGTAGTATAGTGGGGGGGGGAGGGACTGAAGCTTTCTTT.

The sample holds a few counts of this clone. The J gene is TRBJ1-3, the V gene TRBV6-5; 8 positions match TRBD1. Germline CDR1 reads MNHEY; CDR2 reads SVGAGI. Unmatched junction bases numbered 3, after V lost 0 bases and J lost 2 bases. CDR3 length: 16 amino acids. The chain's CDR3 is CASSYSAGGPGNTIYF. CDR3 sequence (DNA): TGTGCCAGCAGTTACTCGGCAGGGGGCCCTGGAAACACCATATATTTT.

Only a few counts were recorded for this clone. One end of the junction varies from germline; a read error may be responsible. This chain links TRBV6-1 with TRBJ2-7; possible D gene TRBD2, 5 bases. CDR1 MNHNS and CDR2 SASEGT come from the germline V gene. CDR3 length: 12 amino acids. The CDR3, as DNA: TGTGCCAGCAATGAATTCGGGGTCGAGCAGTACTTC. Translated, it gives CASNEFGVEQYF.

This rearrangement joins TRBV27 to TRBJ1-6; TRBD1 might be the D (5 bases). Germline CDR1 MNHEY, CDR2 SMNVEV (reference sequence). The CDR3 runs 16 residues. Trimming shortened V by 6 bases and J by 0 bases, and 12 bases separated the two germline ends. In nucleotides, the CDR3 is TGTGCCAGCAGCACCACAGGTACCTCCTATAATTCACCCCTCCACTTT. Protein product: CASSTTGTSYNSPLHF.

This clone was seen only a few times. The chain employs TRBV5-5 and TRBJ2-3; D perhaps matches TRBD2 (5 bases). Germline loops: CDR1 SGHKS, CDR2 YYEKEE (reference sequence). Trimming stripped 1 base from V and 5 bases from J, with 14 bases between. The CDR3 is 15 amino acids. The CDR3 region is CASSLIRGQGDTQYF. The DNA of the CDR3 is TGTGCCAGCAGCTTGATTAGAGGGCAAGGAGATACGCAGTATTTT.

This clone has just a few counts. V and J are TRBV7-6 and TRBJ1-5; D remains ambiguous. The CDR3 is 13 residues long. The V and J ends lost 0 bases and 5 bases respectively, with 5 bases between them. The germline CDR1 and CDR2 sequences are SGHVS and FNYEAQ. CDR3 sequence reads: CASSLAGDQPQHF. Written as DNA, the CDR3 is TGTGCCAGCAGCTTAGCTGGAGATCAGCCCCAGCATTTT.

This clone appeared a few times. The chain uses TRBV7-9 and TRBJ1-1; 7 bases map to TRBD1. V gave up 7 bases and J gave up 0 bases; unmatched junction bases: 11. The CDR3 runs 16 residues. In germline, CDR1 is SEHNR, CDR2 FQNEAQ (reference sequence). CDR3 loop: CASTGQGGLMNTEAFF. The CDR3 nucleotides are TGTGCCAGCACCGGGCAAGGGGGCTTGATGAACACTGAAGCTTTCTTT. The complete variable domain, with remaining parts taken from reference TRBV7-9 and TRBJ1-1, reads DTGVSQNPRHKITKRGQNVTFRCDPISEHNRLYWYRQTLGQGPEFLTYFQNEAQLEKSRLLSDRFSAERPKGSFSTLEIQRTEQGDSAMYLCASTGQGGLMNTEAFFGQGTRLTVV.

The chain employs TRBV7-9 and TRBJ1-4, with D tentatively TRBD1 (6 bases). The V gene lost 5 bases and the J gene lost 5 bases, with 15 bases spanning the gap. The V gene's germline CDR1 is SEHNR and CDR2 FQNEAQ (reference sequence). The CDR3 loop spans 15 amino acids. The CDR3 DNA is TGTGCCAGCAGCCCGGCGGGAGGGGGAAATGAAAAACTGTTTTTT. Its protein is CASSPAGGGNEKLFF.

The chain joins TRBV10-1 to TRBJ2-2; 9 bases line up with TRBD2. The CDR3 covers 17 residues. V dropped 3 bases and J dropped 4; count of bases not matched to a gene: 9. From germline, CDR1 is WNHNN and CDR2 SYGVQD (reference sequence). In nucleotides, the CDR3 is TGCGCCAGCAGTGAAATCGGCGGGGGGGGTTTCACCGGGGAGCTGTTTTTT. Translation gives CASSEIGGGGFTGELFF.

In this sample, this clone turned up a few times. The gene calls are TRBV29-1 and TRBJ2-1; 13 bases are a match to TRBD2. The J segment lost 2 bases and the V segment lost 4 bases, leaving 2 bases of the junction unmatched. Germline V CDR1 and CDR2: SQVTM, ANQGSEA. The CDR3 consists of 15 residues. In nucleotides, the CDR3 is TGCAGCGTTGGAGGGACTAGCGGGGCCTACAATGAGCAGTTCTTC. Protein: CSVGGTSGAYNEQFF.

This clone was found a few times. The CDR3 DNA sequence: TGTGCCAGCAGACGGACAGGGGAGAACTATGGCTACACCTTC. Its translation: CASRRTGENYGYTF. V and J are TRBV6-1 and TRBJ1-2; 9 positions match TRBD1. This CDR3 contains 14 residues. Losses at the gene ends were 6 bases for V and 2 bases for J; bases not matched to a gene: 4. Germline CDR1 and CDR2: MNHNS and SASEGT.

This clone has only a few counts. The genes are TRBV2 and TRBJ1-5; D not certain. V lost 5 bases, J lost 7 bases, and 18 bases lay in between. Germline CDR1 reads SNHLY; CDR2 reads FYNNEI. There are 15 residues in the CDR3. CDR3 coding DNA: TGTGCCAGCAGTACCAGGCCCCCGGGAAGCCAGCCCCAGCATTTT. Its translation is CASSTRPPGSQPQHF.

CDR3 sequence (DNA): TGCAGCGTTGAAGATCCCCAGGGGGCCTACACTGAAGCTTTCTTT. It translates to CSVEDPQGAYTEAFF. V is TRBV29-1 and J is TRBJ1-1; 8 bases line up with TRBD1. The CDR3 runs 15 residues. Germline values: CDR1 SQVTM, CDR2 ANQGSEA. Losses at the gene ends were 0 bases for V and 3 bases for J; bases not matched to a gene: 6.

This clone has only a few counts. DNA for the CDR3: TGTGCCACCTTGGGGTCGGGAGGGCTCCAAGAGACCCAGTACTTC. Protein sequence: CATLGSGGLQETQYF. The chain recombines TRBV10-3 with TRBJ2-5; 8 nucleotides align to TRBD2. V gave up 10 bases and J gave up 1 base; unmatched junction bases: 11. In germline, CDR1 is ENHRY, CDR2 SYGVKD. This CDR3 contains 15 residues.

This clone was detected only a few times. CDR3 residues: CASSPGLAGGLNEQFF. The CDR3 coding sequence is TGTGCCAGCAGCCCGGGACTAGCGGGGGGCCTCAATGAGCAGTTCTTC. This sequence joins TRBV11-3 and TRBJ2-1, with 15 positions matching TRBD2. The CDR3 loop spans 16 amino acids. Germline CDR1 and CDR2: SGHNT and YENEEA. The J segment lost 6 bases and the V segment lost 5 bases, leaving 5 bases of the junction unmatched. Based on the CDR3 plus reference TRBV11-3 and TRBJ2-1, the full variable domain is EAGVVQSPRYKIIEKKQPVAFWCNPISGHNTLYWYLQNLGQGPELLIRYENEEAVDDSQLPKDRFSAERLKGVDSTLKIQPAELGDSAVYLCASSPGLAGGLNEQFFGPGTRLTVL.

The J gene is TRBJ2-5, the V gene TRBV14; 7 nucleotides line up with TRBD1. Per germline, CDR1 SGHDN and CDR2 FVKESK. This CDR3 contains 16 residues. Trimming at V came to 4 bases and at J to 1 base, leaving 9 bases not matched to a gene. CDR3 amino acids: CASSRWTGVRQETQYF. DNA of the CDR3: TGTGCCAGCAGCCGCTGGACAGGCGTGCGCCAAGAGACCCAGTACTTC.

The chain has TRBV9 and TRBJ1-1, with a tentative D call TRBD1 (5 bases). Trimming removed 4 bases from V and 0 bases from J, with 16 bases in between. The germline V gene has CDR1 SGDLS and CDR2 YYNGEE. The CDR3 sequence is 16 residues long. CDR3 bases: TGTGCCAGCAGCCCCCGGACACAGCCTTTGAACACTGAAGCTTTCTTT. Encoded protein: CASSPRTQPLNTEAFF.

This clone has a handful of counts. The rearrangement joins TRBV5-1 to TRBJ1-3, with TRBD1 matching over 7 bases. V trimming: 4 bases; J trimming: 2 bases; junction bases outside the gene matches: 3. CDR1 SGHRS and CDR2 YFSETQ come from the germline V gene. The CDR3 has 14 amino acids. The CDR3 here is CASSVTGTGNTIYF. CDR3 nucleotides: TGCGCCAGCAGCGTGACAGGGACTGGAAACACCATATATTTT.

This clone was counted a few times. V usage is TRBV6-6 and J usage is TRBJ2-2, with a tentative D call TRBD2 (5 bases). The V end lost 2 bases, the J end lost 6 bases, and 7 bases lay between the germline ends. The CDR3 loop spans 13 amino acids. CDR1 is MNHNY and CDR2 is SVGAGI in the germline V gene (reference sequence). CDR3 sequence reads: CASSYMRAGELFF. In DNA form, the CDR3 reads TGTGCCAGCAGTTACATGCGGGCCGGGGAGCTGTTTTTT.

This clone was seen only a few times. The chain employs TRBV2 and TRBJ2-5, with unresolved D. The CDR3 extends over 14 amino acids. In germline, CDR1 is SNHLY, CDR2 FYNNEI. V was shortened by 6 bases and J by 5 bases, with 16 bases between the two germline ends. The CDR3 nucleotides read TGTGCCAGCAGCCCCCCACAACAAACGGAGACCCAGTACTTC. This codes for CASSPPQQTETQYF.

This clone turned up a few times. The chain employs TRBV5-1 and TRBJ2-1; D call uncertain. CDR3 length: 15 amino acids. In germline, CDR1 is SGHRS, CDR2 YFSETQ. V shed 1 base and J shed 0 bases, with 8 bases lying between them. The CDR3 protein is CASSLFSSSYNEQFF. In DNA form, the CDR3 reads TGCGCCAGCAGCTTGTTTTCCAGCTCCTACAATGAGCAGTTCTTC.

This clone was seen a handful of times. This sample also contains other DNA sequences that code for the same CDR3. The CDR3: CASSVVGQGSTEAFF. As DNA, the CDR3 is TGTGCCAGCAGCGTAGTAGGACAGGGGAGCACTGAAGCTTTCTTT. The chain uses TRBV9 and TRBJ1-1, with TRBD1 matching over 9 bases. Germline V gene data show CDR1 as SGDLS and CDR2 as YYNGEE. The CDR3 contains 15 residues. The ends lost 0 bases at V and 4 bases at J; junction bases unmatched: 4.

V and J are TRBV19 and TRBJ1-5, with 7 bases matching TRBD1. Germline-derived CDR1 and CDR2 are LNHDA and SQIVND (reference sequence). Trimming at V came to 6 bases and at J to 1 base, leaving 6 bases not matched to a gene. CDR3 length: 15 residues. The DNA of the CDR3 is TGTGCCAGTAGACGACAGGGCCCGAGCAATCAGCCCCAGCATTTT. It codes for CASRRQGPSNQPQHF. Variable domain in full (rest from reference TRBV19 and TRBJ1-5): DGGITQSPKYLFRKEGQNVTLSCEQNLNHDAMYWYRQDPGQGLRLIYYSQIVNDFQKGDIAEGYSVSREKKESFPLTVTSAQKNPTAFYLCASRRQGPSNQPQHFGDGTRLSIL.

This clone has only a few counts. V usage is TRBV5-4 and J usage is TRBJ2-1; 9 nucleotides match TRBD2. CDR1 is SGHNT and CDR2 is YYREEE in the germline V gene (reference sequence). Germline trimming cut 4 bases from V and 11 bases from J; bases unmatched to any gene: 7. This CDR3 spans 13 amino acids. The CDR3 loop reads CASSAQRGAKQFF. Here the CDR3 DNA reads TGTGCCAGCAGCGCCCAGCGGGGGGCTAAGCAGTTCTTC.